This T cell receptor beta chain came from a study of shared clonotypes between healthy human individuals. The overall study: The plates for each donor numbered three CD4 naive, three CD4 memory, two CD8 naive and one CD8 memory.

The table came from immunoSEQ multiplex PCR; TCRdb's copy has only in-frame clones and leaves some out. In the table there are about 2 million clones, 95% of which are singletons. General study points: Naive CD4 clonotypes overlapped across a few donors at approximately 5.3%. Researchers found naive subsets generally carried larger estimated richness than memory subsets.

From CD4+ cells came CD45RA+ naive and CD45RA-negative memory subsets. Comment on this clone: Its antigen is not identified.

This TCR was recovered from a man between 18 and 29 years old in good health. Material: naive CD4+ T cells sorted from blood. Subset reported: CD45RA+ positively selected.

CDR3 amino acids: CASSDEAGPYEQYF. The CDR3 DNA is TGTGCCAGCAGTGATGAGGCAGGACCCTACGAGCAGTACTTC. This chain connects TRBV6-1 to TRBJ2-7; unclear D gene. With 3 bases removed from V and 2 bases from J, the gap between germline ends came to 11 bases. CDR3 size: 14 residues. CDR1 is MNHNS and CDR2 is SASEGT in the germline V gene.